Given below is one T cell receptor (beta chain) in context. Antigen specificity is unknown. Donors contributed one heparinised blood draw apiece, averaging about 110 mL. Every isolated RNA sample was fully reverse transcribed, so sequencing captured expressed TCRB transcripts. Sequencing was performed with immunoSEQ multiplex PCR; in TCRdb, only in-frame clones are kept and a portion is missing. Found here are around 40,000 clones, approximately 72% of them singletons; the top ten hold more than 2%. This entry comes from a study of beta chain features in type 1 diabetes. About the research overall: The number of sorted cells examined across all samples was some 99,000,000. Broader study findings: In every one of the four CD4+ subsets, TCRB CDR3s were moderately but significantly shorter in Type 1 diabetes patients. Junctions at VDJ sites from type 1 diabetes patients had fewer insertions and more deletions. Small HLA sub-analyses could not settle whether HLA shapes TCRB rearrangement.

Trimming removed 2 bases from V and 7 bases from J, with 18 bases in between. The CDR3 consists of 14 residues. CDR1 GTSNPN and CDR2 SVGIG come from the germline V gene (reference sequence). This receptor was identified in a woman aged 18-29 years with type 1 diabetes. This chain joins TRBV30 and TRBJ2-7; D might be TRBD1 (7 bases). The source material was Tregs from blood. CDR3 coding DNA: TGTGCCTGGAGTCCCCGACAGGGAGGTAGTGAGCAGTACTTC. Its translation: CAWSPRQGGSEQYF. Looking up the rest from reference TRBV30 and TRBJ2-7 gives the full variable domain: SQTIHQWPATLVQPVGSPLSLECTVEGTSNPNLYWYRQAAGRGLQLLFYSVGIGQISSEVPQNLSASRPQDRQFILSSKKLLLSDSGFYLCAWSPRQGGSEQYFGPGTRLTVT.